Reported below is one T cell receptor beta chain. No antigen is known for it. V was shortened by 5 bases and J by 11 bases, with 19 bases between the two germline ends. There are 14 residues in the CDR3. From germline, CDR1 is DFQATT and CDR2 SNEGSKA (reference sequence). The record originates from a study of T cell repertoires in cytomegalovirus infection. One entry per CDR3 protein results from TCRdb running MiXCR on the reads. Counted here are around 430,000 distinct CDR3 sequences, under 45% occurring once; the ten biggest clones make up 40% to 50%. Specimen: cultured PBMCs, collected from culture after CMV antigen stimulation. The genes are TRBV20-1 and TRBJ1-6, with D unclear. This TCR was sampled from a human donor in good health (CMV status not recorded). Some clones in this sample may be carry-over from other donors' samples. The CDR3 DNA sequence: TGCAGTGCTTTCCAAGGCCGGAGGGAGGCACCCCTCCACTTT. This codes for CSAFQGRREAPLHF.